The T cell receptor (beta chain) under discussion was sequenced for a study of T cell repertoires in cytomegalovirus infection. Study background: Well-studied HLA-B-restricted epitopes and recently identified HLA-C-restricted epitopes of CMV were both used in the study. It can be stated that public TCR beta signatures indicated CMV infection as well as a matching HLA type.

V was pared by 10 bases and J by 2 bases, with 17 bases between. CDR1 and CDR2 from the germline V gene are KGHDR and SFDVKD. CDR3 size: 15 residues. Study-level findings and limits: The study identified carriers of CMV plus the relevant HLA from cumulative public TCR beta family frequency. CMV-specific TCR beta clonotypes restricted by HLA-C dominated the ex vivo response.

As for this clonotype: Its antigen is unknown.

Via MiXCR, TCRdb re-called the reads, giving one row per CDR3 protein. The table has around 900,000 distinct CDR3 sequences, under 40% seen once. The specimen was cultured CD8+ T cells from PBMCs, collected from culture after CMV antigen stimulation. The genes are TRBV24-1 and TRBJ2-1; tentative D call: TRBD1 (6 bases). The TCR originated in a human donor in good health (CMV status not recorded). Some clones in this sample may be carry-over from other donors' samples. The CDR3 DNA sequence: TGTGCCACAGGACACACAGGGACGACCTACAATGAGCAGTTCTTC. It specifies CATGHTGTTYNEQFF.